Each of the 22 T cell receptor beta chains below was sequenced from the same sample in a study of blood T cell repertoires in COVID-19. Generated by immunoSEQ multiplex PCR, the TCRdb table keeps only in-frame clones and is missing some. The repertoire consists of some 120,000 clones, with more than 90% occurring once and the leading ten covering 4% to 5%. Sample: peripheral blood. The receptor set was obtained from a man in his sixties with COVID-19, enrolled during active disease.

The V gene is TRBV18, the J gene TRBJ2-2; D is undetermined. The CDR3 length is 13 residues. Germline V lookup: CDR1 KGHSH, CDR2 LQKENI. V dropped 3 bases and J dropped 4 bases, with 6 bases sitting between them. CDR3 in DNA: TGTGCCAGCTCACCGTCTAGCACCGGGGAGCTGTTTTTT. Protein product: CASSPSSTGELFF.

This clone was recorded once. The chain combines TRBV5-1 with TRBJ2-2; 8 bases align to TRBD2. V shed 0 bases, J shed 0 bases, and the junction held 1 base outside the gene matches. CDR3 length: 16 amino acids. The germline gives CDR1 SGHRS, CDR2 YFSETQ. The CDR3 loop is CASSLGAGANTGELFF. The CDR3 bases are TGCGCCAGCAGCTTGGGAGCGGGGGCGAACACCGGGGAGCTGTTTTTT.

This rearrangement joins TRBV30 to TRBJ2-3; 7 positions match TRBD2. The V segment lost 2 bases and the J segment 2 bases; nucleotides outside the gene matches: 4. The CDR3 has 14 residues. The germline V gene encodes CDR1 GTSNPN and CDR2 SVGIG (reference sequence). CDR3 loop: CAWSISGTTDTQYF. The CDR3 bases are TGTGCCTGGAGTATAAGCGGGACCACAGATACGCAGTATTTT.

CDR3 nucleotide sequence: TGTGCTGCTGGGAGGGAGATGAGGGATCAAGGCAATCAGCCCCAGCATTTT. Protein sequence: CAAGREMRDQGNQPQHF. This chain connects TRBV3-1 (or the pseudogene TRBV3-2) to TRBJ1-5, with D uncertain. The CDR3 runs to 17 residues. CDR1 LGHDT and CDR2 YNNKEL come from the germline V gene (reference sequence).

The V call is TRBV6-2 or TRBV6-3, the J call TRBJ1-2; 7 bases line up with TRBD1. The germline gives CDR1 MNHEY, CDR2 SVGEGT. The CDR3 totals 13 residues. V was pared by 6 bases and J by 3 bases, with 4 bases of the junction left unmatched. The DNA for the CDR3 is TGTGCCAGCAGCCCAGACAGGGACTATGGCTACACCTTC. This encodes CASSPDRDYGYTF.

The chain has TRBV6-4 and TRBJ2-1; D gene ambiguous. The V end was cut by 4 bases, the J end by 6 bases, with 16 bases between. This CDR3 contains 15 residues. Germline assignment: CDR1 MRHNA and CDR2 SNTAGT. CDR3 loop: CASSGAEPHPNEQFF. The DNA of the CDR3 is TGTGCCAGCAGTGGGGCAGAACCCCACCCCAATGAGCAGTTCTTC.

V is TRBV5-1 and J is TRBJ2-1; 7 bases align to TRBD1. Germline V lookup: CDR1 SGHRS, CDR2 YFSETQ. V gave up 4 bases and J gave up 2 bases; unmatched junction bases: 3. This CDR3 region has 14 residues. Here the CDR3 reads CASSRDRTYNEQFF. The CDR3 DNA is TGCGCCAGCAGCCGGGACAGAACCTACAATGAGCAGTTCTTC.

The V gene is TRBV9, the J gene TRBJ1-1, with 8 bases lining up with TRBD1. Germline CDR1 is SGDLS and CDR2 is YYNGEE. V lost 3 bases to trimming and J lost 4 bases; unmatched junction nucleotides: 5. There are 14 residues in the CDR3. Here the CDR3 reads CASSALTGVTEAFF. CDR3 nucleotide sequence: TGTGCCAGCAGCGCATTGACAGGGGTCACTGAAGCTTTCTTT.

The chain couples TRBV19 to TRBJ2-5; 16 bases are a match to TRBD2. V lost 3 bases and J lost 3; bases outside the gene matches: 10. Looked up from germline, CDR1 is LNHDA and CDR2 is SQIVND (reference sequence). There are 19 residues in the CDR3. CDR3 protein: CASSIGTSGRAGREETQYF. The CDR3 DNA reads as TGTGCCAGTAGTATCGGGACTAGCGGGAGGGCCGGAAGAGAAGAGACCCAGTACTTC. Filled out from reference TRBV19 and TRBJ2-5, the complete variable domain reads DGGITQSPKYLFRKEGQNVTLSCEQNLNHDAMYWYRQDPGQGLRLIYYSQIVNDFQKGDIAEGYSVSREKKESFPLTVTSAQKNPTAFYLCASSIGTSGRAGREETQYFGPGTRLLVL.

This sequence joins TRBV7-2 and TRBJ2-5; the D is unclear. Germline values: CDR1 SGHTA, CDR2 FQGNSA. The V end was cut by 7 bases, the J end by 5 bases, with 14 bases between. The CDR3 has 13 residues. This chain's CDR3 is CASTPVSQETQYF. In DNA form, the CDR3 reads TGTGCCAGCACCCCTGTATCGCAGGAGACCCAGTACTTC.

J is TRBJ2-3 and V is TRBV9, with 9 bases matching TRBD2. The CDR3 runs 15 residues. Trimming at V came to 4 bases and at J to 1 base, leaving 4 bases not matched to a gene. Germline V gene sequence: CDR1 SGDLS, CDR2 YYNGEE. CDR3 loop: CASSFRLAGTDTQYF. In nucleotides, the CDR3 is TGTGCCAGCAGCTTCCGACTAGCGGGCACAGATACGCAGTATTTT.

The rearrangement links TRBV13 to TRBJ2-2; 7 bases align to TRBD1. This CDR3 contains 16 residues. The V and J ends lost 0 bases and 3 bases, in that order; junction bases with no gene match: 4. Looked up from germline, CDR1 is PRHDT and CDR2 is FYEKMQ (reference sequence). CDR3 coding DNA: TGTGCCAGCAGCTTAGGGGGTACAGGGGACACCGGGGAGCTGTTTTTT. Its translation is CASSLGGTGDTGELFF.

V usage is TRBV19 and J usage is TRBJ2-2; D may be TRBD2 (6 bases). Germline V gene sequence: CDR1 LNHDA, CDR2 SQIVND (reference sequence). The CDR3 extends over 15 amino acids. Trimming left V 5 bases short and J 1 base short, with 11 bases between. CDR3 region: CASSLRDLNTGELFF. The CDR3 DNA reads as TGTGCCAGTAGTTTAAGGGACTTGAACACCGGGGAGCTGTTTTTT.

The genes are TRBV2 and TRBJ1-6, with TRBD1 matching over 7 bases. The CDR3 has 14 amino acids. CDR1 is SNHLY and CDR2 is FYNNEI in the germline V gene. The junction had 3 bases not matched to a gene; V was cut back by 3 bases and J by 7 bases. The CDR3 reads CASSDQGQNSPLHF. The CDR3 DNA is TGTGCCAGCAGTGATCAGGGACAGAATTCACCCCTCCACTTT.

In this sample, this clone turned up once. The chain joins TRBV11-3 to TRBJ2-7; D uncertain. Looked up from germline, CDR1 is SGHNT and CDR2 is YENEEA. CDR3 length: 13 residues. Trimming shortened V by 0 bases and J by 3 bases, and 6 bases separated the two germline ends. CDR3 sequence reads: CASSLDVYYEQYF. CDR3 bases: TGTGCCAGCAGCTTAGACGTCTACTACGAGCAGTACTTC.

The chain employs TRBV24-1 and TRBJ2-1, with 7 bases matching TRBD1. CDR1 is KGHDR, CDR2 SFDVKD, per germline. J gave up 10 bases and V 2 bases, and 10 bases lay outside the gene matches. The CDR3 is 15 residues long. The CDR3 region has the DNA TGTGCCACCAGTGATTCCGGGACAGCCAGTTGGGAGCAGTTCTTC. Its translation is CATSDSGTASWEQFF.

This clone occurred a few times. The V gene is TRBV25-1, the J gene TRBJ2-3, with D possibly TRBD2 on 7 matching bases. Germline CDR1 reads MGHDK; CDR2 reads SYGVNS. The CDR3 runs to 15 residues. Trimming pared 3 bases from V and 1 base from J, leaving 11 bases between. The CDR3 spells CASSEGGAGTDTQYF. CDR3 bases: TGTGCCAGCAGTGAGGGGGGGGCAGGCACAGATACGCAGTATTTT.

The V call is TRBV5-1, the J call TRBJ1-2; D is uncertain. In germline, CDR1 is SGHRS, CDR2 YFSETQ. The CDR3 has 14 residues. Trimming removed 2 bases at V and 12 bases at J, with 20 bases between. The CDR3 DNA sequence: TGCGCCAGCAGCTTAGCGGAACAGCCCTCAAGCCACACCTTC. This gives the protein CASSLAEQPSSHTF.

This sequence joins TRBV12-5 and TRBJ1-1; D is perhaps TRBD1 (5 bases). The CDR3 length is 13 residues. Germline CDR1 LGHNT, CDR2 FRNRAP. The germline V and J ends were trimmed by 1 base and 4 bases, with 7 bases remaining between them. Here the CDR3 DNA reads TGTGCTAGTGGTTTGGACAGGAGCACTGAAGCTTTCTTT. As protein: CASGLDRSTEAFF.

This chain uses TRBV28 with TRBJ1-3, with D perhaps matching TRBD1 (6 bases). V was trimmed by 5 bases and J by 0 bases, leaving 14 bases between them. CDR3 length: 16 residues. Per germline, CDR1 MDHEN and CDR2 SYDVKM. CDR3 nucleotide sequence: TGTGCCAGCAGTCGCCCGGGGGGCCTCTCTGGAAACACCATATATTTT. It codes for CASSRPGGLSGNTIYF. Filled out from reference TRBV28 and TRBJ1-3, the complete variable domain reads DVKVTQSSRYLVKRTGEKVFLECVQDMDHENMFWYRQDPGLGLRLIYFSYDVKMKEKGDIPEGYSVSREKKERFSLILESASTNQTSMYLCASSRPGGLSGNTIYFGEGSWLTVV.

The chain employs TRBV19 and TRBJ1-1; D gene ambiguous. The CDR3 loop spans 13 amino acids. The germline V gene encodes CDR1 LNHDA and CDR2 SQIVND (reference sequence). Trimming removed 5 bases from V and 7 bases from J, with 14 bases in between. CDR3 loop: CASSLSAQDEAFF. In nucleotides, the CDR3 is TGTGCCAGTAGTCTTTCCGCTCAGGATGAAGCTTTCTTT.

This clone was counted once. The chain joins TRBV7-3 to TRBJ2-3; no definite D call. Germline values: CDR1 SGHTA, CDR2 FQGTGA. CDR3 length equals 12 residues. Trimming left V 3 bases short and J 2 bases short, with 3 bases between. The CDR3 sequence is CASSFNTDTQYF. The DNA for the CDR3 is TGTGCCAGCAGCTTTAACACAGATACGCAGTATTTT.